This paragraph covers one T cell receptor beta chain sequence. The sample belongs to a study of shared clonotypes between healthy human individuals. Only in-frame clones appear in the TCRdb table, and some are missing; sequencing was by immunoSEQ multiplex PCR. The data hold around 430,000 clones, with about 85% observed a single time. The clonotype was recovered from a woman aged 40 to 49 in good health. Some clones in this sample may be carry-over from other donors' samples. The specimen was PBMCs.

CDR3 in DNA: TGTGCCAGCAGCGCACAGACAGGGGGCCTCAATGAGCAGTTCTTC. This sequence encodes CASSAQTGGLNEQFF. The rearrangement joins TRBV7-2 to TRBJ2-1, with 10 bases fitting TRBD1. The V and J ends lost 5 bases and 6 bases, in that order; junction bases with no gene match: 7. The germline gives CDR1 SGHTA, CDR2 FQGNSA. The CDR3 contains 15 residues.